This TCR beta chain was retrieved from a study of blood T cell repertoires in COVID-19. Study in general: Samples taken during acute and convalescent COVID-19 were collected in the United States, Italy and Spain. Nucleic acid was either cDNA or gDNA, and it came from T cells, B-cell-depleted T cells, or PBMCs.

The V end lost 1 base, the J end lost 0 bases, and 9 bases lay between the germline ends. The CDR3 totals 16 residues. Germline assignment: CDR1 LGHNA and CDR2 YSLEER. Authors' data handling: Researchers report that nucleated cell counts were estimated from reference gene primer amplification. Libraries were prepared by immunoSEQ multiplex PCR; TCRdb keeps only in-frame clonotypes and omits some of them. That table supplies the V and J calls and clone size; D and trimming were determined from the DNA. The table lists 270,000 or so clones, more than 65% of them singletons, with under 3.5% in the top ten.

This clonotype was obtained from a woman in her late teens or twenties with acute or convalescent COVID-19. Sequencing used peripheral blood. The V call is TRBV4-3, the J call TRBJ1-4, with D hard to call. In DNA form, the CDR3 reads TGCGCCAGCAGCCAAGTACGGTTTTCAACTAATGAAAAACTGTTTTTT. Protein: CASSQVRFSTNEKLFF.